The 23 T cell receptor beta chains presented below share a single source sample, sequenced in a study of OX40 agonist ivuxolimab in advanced cancers. Assay: immunoSEQ multiplex PCR; the TCRdb copy retains only in-frame clones and omits some. The profile shows tens of thousands of clones, 65% to 85% of them singletons. Source: CD4+ or CD8+ T cells sorted from blood, taken in a trial of the OX40 agonist ivuxolimab. These receptors all stem from an adult with an advanced solid tumor such as melanoma, head and neck, liver or kidney cancer.

V usage is TRBV2 and J usage is TRBJ1-3, with TRBD1 matching 7 bases. V dropped 4 bases and J dropped 4; count of bases not matched to a gene: 1. CDR3 size: 13 residues. Germline V CDR1 and CDR2: SNHLY, FYNNEI. The CDR3 nucleotides read TGTGCCAGCAGTGGACAGGGAGGAAACACCATATATTTT. It codes for CASSGQGGNTIYF.

The chain is built from TRBV6-1 and TRBJ2-7, with unresolved D. V gave up 6 bases and J gave up 5 bases, with 11 bases separating them. The CDR3 is 12 residues long. Germline CDR1 MNHNS, CDR2 SASEGT. The CDR3 protein is CASRNVGNEQYF. The CDR3 DNA is TGTGCCAGCAGGAACGTAGGCAACGAGCAGTACTTC.

The sample holds one count of this clone. V and J are TRBV7-9 and TRBJ2-2; a possible D gene is TRBD2 (5 bases). The germline V gene has CDR1 SEHNR and CDR2 FQNEAQ (reference sequence). The V gene lost 2 bases and the J gene lost 4 bases, with 8 bases spanning the gap. This CDR3 region has 14 residues. In nucleotides, the CDR3 is TGTGCCAGCAGCTTACTAGGGAGCACCGGGGAGCTGTTTTTT. This sequence encodes CASSLLGSTGELFF.

The V and J genes are TRBV2 and TRBJ2-1; D remains ambiguous. Per germline, CDR1 SNHLY and CDR2 FYNNEI. CDR3 size: 13 residues. V was trimmed by 4 bases and J by 4 bases, leaving 8 bases between them. CDR3 sequence: CASSVVAYNEQFF. For the CDR3, the DNA is TGTGCCAGCAGTGTTGTGGCATACAATGAGCAGTTCTTC.

CDR3 sequence reads: CASSTGGQFRTGELFF. The CDR3 DNA follows: TGTGCCAGTAGTACAGGAGGACAGTTTAGGACCGGGGAGCTGTTTTTT. The gene calls are TRBV19 and TRBJ2-2; D may be TRBD1 (6 bases). The CDR3 runs 16 residues. V lost 4 bases and J 5 bases, leaving 17 bases between the germline ends. From germline, CDR1 is LNHDA and CDR2 SQIVND (reference sequence).

The rearrangement joins TRBV18 to TRBJ2-7, with D tentatively TRBD1 (5 bases). CDR1 is KGHSH and CDR2 is LQKENI in the germline V gene. This CDR3 has 14 amino acids. V was clipped by 5 bases and J by 5 bases, with 16 bases between them. The CDR3 here is CASSRGSGSHEQYF. CDR3 bases: TGTGCCAGCTCAAGGGGTTCAGGGTCCCACGAGCAGTACTTC.

This sequence joins TRBV25-1 and TRBJ1-1, with D maybe TRBD1 (5 bases). CDR1 is MGHDK, CDR2 SYGVNS, per germline. CDR3 length: 12 residues. V was shortened by 7 bases and J by 8 bases, with 14 bases between the two germline ends. The CDR3 DNA is TGTGCCAGCAAAAGGCAGGGAAGGGAAGCTTTCTTT. Its protein is CASKRQGREAFF.

The J gene is TRBJ2-1, the V gene TRBV7-7; 9 bases align to TRBD2. CDR1 and CDR2 (germline): SSHAT, FNYEAQ (reference sequence). Trimming took 1 base from V and 14 from J; bases not matched to a gene: 6. The CDR3 is 13 residues long. The CDR3 coding sequence is TGTGCCAGCAGCTTAGGTAAAGCGGGGGGTGAGTTCTTC. It encodes CASSLGKAGGEFF.

This clone appeared once. The V and J genes are TRBV6-6 and TRBJ2-2; 9 bases fit TRBD2. The CDR3 length is 15 residues. Unmatched junction bases numbered 9, after V lost 6 bases and J lost 7 bases. Germline V gives CDR1 MNHNY, CDR2 SVGAGI (reference sequence). The CDR3 loop is CASRASGALGGELFF. CDR3 in DNA: TGTGCCAGCAGGGCTAGCGGGGCATTAGGCGGGGAGCTGTTTTTT.

This chain links TRBV5-1 with TRBJ1-2; D remains ambiguous. Trimming removed 4 bases at V and 6 bases at J, with 10 bases between. Germline loops: CDR1 SGHRS, CDR2 YFSETQ. The CDR3 is 12 residues long. The CDR3 coding sequence is TGCGCCAGCAGCCTCTACAGCCATGGCTACACCTTC. Encoded protein: CASSLYSHGYTF.

The J gene is TRBJ2-7, the V gene TRBV7-2; 11 bases are shared with TRBD2. Germline V lookup: CDR1 SGHTA, CDR2 FQGNSA. This CDR3 is 19 amino acids long. V lost 1 base, J lost 2 bases, and 13 bases stayed unmatched. This CDR3 is CASSLVGLAGGGSAYEQYF. In DNA, the CDR3 is TGTGCCAGCAGCTTAGTCGGGCTAGCGGGGGGCGGGTCGGCCTACGAGCAGTACTTC.

This rearrangement joins TRBV5-4 to TRBJ2-4, with unresolved D. V was clipped by 1 base and J by 7 bases, with 9 bases between them. The germline CDR1 and CDR2 sequences are SGHNT and YYREEE (reference sequence). The CDR3 is 13 amino acids. The DNA for the CDR3 is TGTGCCAGCAGCTTGAATAGCCCCAACATTCAGTACTTC. It codes for CASSLNSPNIQYF.

The rearrangement uses TRBV15 and TRBJ1-4; 10 bases match TRBD1. The CDR3 is made up of 15 amino acids. V was clipped by 1 base and J by 10 bases; unmatched bases: 6. Germline lookup yields CDR1 LNHNV and CDR2 YYDKDF (reference sequence). The CDR3 loop is CATSRGGQGQGKLFF. In DNA form, the CDR3 reads TGTGCCACCAGCAGAGGGGGACAGGGGCAAGGAAAACTGTTTTTT. Supplemented by reference TRBV15 and TRBJ1-4, the full variable domain reads DAMVIQNPRYQVTQFGKPVTLSCSQTLNHNVMYWYQQKSSQAPKLLFHYYDKDFNNEADTPDNFQSRRPNTSFCFLDIRSPGLGDTAMYLCATSRGGQGQGKLFFGSGTQLSVL.

This clone was observed a single time. The chain is built from TRBV5-6 and TRBJ2-2; possible D gene TRBD1, 6 bases. V lost 4 bases to trimming and J lost 4 bases, with 20 bases between them. CDR1 and CDR2 (germline): SGHDT, YYEEEE. The CDR3 contains 17 residues. This chain's CDR3 is CASSPTRGRGSTGELFF. In DNA form, the CDR3 reads TGTGCCAGCAGCCCAACCAGGGGAAGAGGGTCCACCGGGGAGCTGTTTTTT.

This chain connects TRBV19 to TRBJ2-1; possibly TRBD2 for D (5 bases). Germline V gene sequence: CDR1 LNHDA, CDR2 SQIVND (reference sequence). The CDR3 is made up of 14 amino acids. V was cut by 6 bases and J by 1 base, with 10 bases left in between. The CDR3 DNA follows: TGTGCCAGTAGAACTAGTGGGTCCTACAATGAGCAGTTCTTC. Translated: CASRTSGSYNEQFF.

The rearrangement links TRBV6-6 to TRBJ2-7; 9 bases align to TRBD2. This CDR3 has 14 amino acids. Germline V CDR1 and CDR2: MNHNY, SVGAGI (reference sequence). V gave up 5 bases and J gave up 2 bases; unmatched junction bases: 4. DNA of the CDR3: TGTGCCAGCAGTCTTAGCGGGGGAGCCTACGAGCAGTACTTC. Translating it yields CASSLSGGAYEQYF.

The genes are TRBV9 and TRBJ2-4, with 10 bases fitting TRBD2. V was pared by 3 bases and J by 6 bases, with 6 bases of the junction left unmatched. Per germline, CDR1 SGDLS and CDR2 YYNGEE. CDR3 length: 15 amino acids. CDR3: CASSAATSGVNIQYF. CDR3 DNA: TGTGCCAGCAGCGCGGCTACTAGCGGGGTAAACATTCAGTACTTC.

This chain joins TRBV2 and TRBJ1-3; weak D call: TRBD1 (5 bases). V was shortened by 5 bases and J by 0 bases, with 14 bases between the two germline ends. CDR3 length: 16 amino acids. Germline lookup yields CDR1 SNHLY and CDR2 FYNNEI. The CDR3: CASSLMRDGSGNTIYF. CDR3 DNA: TGTGCCAGCAGTCTTATGAGGGACGGCTCTGGAAACACCATATATTTT.

A few counts support this clone. In the same sample, other DNA sequences code for this CDR3. The genes are TRBV7-9 and TRBJ1-3, with D tentatively TRBD1 (5 bases). The CDR3 length is 14 residues. The germline V gene encodes CDR1 SEHNR and CDR2 FQNEAQ (reference sequence). V was clipped by 1 base and J by 4 bases, with 8 bases between them. The CDR3 is CASSLVGAGNTIYF. For the CDR3, the DNA is TGTGCCAGCAGCTTAGTTGGGGCCGGAAACACCATATATTTT.

The V gene is TRBV4-3, the J gene TRBJ2-7; D remains ambiguous. The germline V and J ends were trimmed by 4 bases and 3 bases, with 10 bases remaining between them. CDR1 LGHNA and CDR2 YSLEER come from the germline V gene. This CDR3 spans 13 amino acids. CDR3 bases: TGCGCCAGCAGCCCTGGGGTCGGCTACGAGCAGTACTTC. Residues: CASSPGVGYEQYF.

The J gene is TRBJ1-1, the V gene TRBV5-1; D uncertain. Deletions cut 0 bases from V and 1 base from J, with 10 bases between. The CDR3 contains 15 residues. Germline V CDR1 and CDR2: SGHRS, YFSETQ. Here the CDR3 DNA reads TGCGCCAGCAGCTTGGCCAGGATCGGGAACACTGAAGCTTTCTTT. The encoded protein is CASSLARIGNTEAFF.

In this sample, this clone turned up a few times. The V gene is TRBV7-9, the J gene TRBJ1-1; the match to TRBD1 covers 8 bases. V trimming: 3 bases; J trimming: 2 bases; junction bases outside the gene matches: 5. Germline CDR1 SEHNR, CDR2 FQNEAQ (reference sequence). The length of the CDR3 is 15 residues. CDR3 DNA sequence: TGTGCCAGCAGCTTCCAGACAGGGGTAAACACTGAAGCTTTCTTT. This sequence encodes CASSFQTGVNTEAFF.

This sequence joins TRBV4-3 and TRBJ2-4, with D unclear. Trimming removed 2 bases at V and 5 bases at J, with 16 bases between. CDR1 and CDR2 from the germline V gene are LGHNA and YSLEER. The CDR3 is 16 residues long. CDR3 residues: CASSQSGLPEENIQYF. The CDR3 DNA reads TGCGCCAGCAGCCAAAGTGGTCTACCTGAGGAAAACATTCAGTACTTC.